The entry that follows covers one T cell receptor beta chain sequence. Its antigen is unknown. The data were obtained in a study of early stage breast cancer tumors. Study findings and constraints: Most shared enriched TCRB sequences were commonly generated ones.

The length of the CDR3 is 16 residues. V lost 6 bases and J 4 bases, leaving 21 bases between the germline ends. Germline V lookup: CDR1 MNHNY, CDR2 SVGAGI (reference sequence). Repertoires were generated with immunoSEQ multiplex PCR, while TCRdb's copy carries only in-frame clones and drops some. The data contain about 36,000 clones, 74% of them seen just once; the ten biggest clones take up over 6%. The sample comprised blood. The chain combines TRBV6-6 with TRBJ1-2; D perhaps matches TRBD1 (5 bases). This sequence originates from a person aged 55 to 70 with breast cancer. CDR3 in DNA: TGTGCCAGCAGAACGGCCGGGGCGGCGGTCGGCTATGGCTACACCTTC. Translation gives CASRTAGAAVGYGYTF.